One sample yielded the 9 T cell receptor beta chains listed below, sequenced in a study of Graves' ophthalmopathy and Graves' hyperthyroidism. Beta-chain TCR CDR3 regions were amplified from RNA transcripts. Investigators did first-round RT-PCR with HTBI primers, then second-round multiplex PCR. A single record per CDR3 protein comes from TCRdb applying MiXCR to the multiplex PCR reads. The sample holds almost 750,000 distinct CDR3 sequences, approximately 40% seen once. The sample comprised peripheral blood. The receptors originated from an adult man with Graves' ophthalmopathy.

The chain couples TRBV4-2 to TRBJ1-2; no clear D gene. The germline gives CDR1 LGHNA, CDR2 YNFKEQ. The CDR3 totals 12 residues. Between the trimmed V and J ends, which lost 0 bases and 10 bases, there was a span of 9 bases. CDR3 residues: CASSQDRRDYTF. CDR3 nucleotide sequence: TGTGCCAGCAGCCAAGATCGGCGTGACTACACCTTC.

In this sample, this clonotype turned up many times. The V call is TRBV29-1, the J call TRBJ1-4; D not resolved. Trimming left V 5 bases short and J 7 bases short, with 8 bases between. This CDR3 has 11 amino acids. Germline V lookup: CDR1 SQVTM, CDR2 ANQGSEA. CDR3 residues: CSVLWGEKLFF. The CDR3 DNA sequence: TGCAGCGTTCTGTGGGGTGAAAAACTGTTTTTT.

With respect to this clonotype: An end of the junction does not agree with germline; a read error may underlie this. The CDR3 nucleotides are TGTGCCAGCAGTGTAGCGGGGGACCAAGAGACCCAGTACTTC. This sequence encodes CASSVAGDQETQYF. This rearrangement joins TRBV12-3 or TRBV12-4 to TRBJ2-5, with TRBD2 identical over 9 bases. The CDR3 covers 14 residues.

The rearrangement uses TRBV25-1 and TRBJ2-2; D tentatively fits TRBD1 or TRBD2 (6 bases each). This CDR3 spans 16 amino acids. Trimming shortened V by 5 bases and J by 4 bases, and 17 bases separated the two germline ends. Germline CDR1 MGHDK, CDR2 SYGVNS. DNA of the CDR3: TGTGCCAGCAGTCAAGGGGGGCTCGGGAGCACCGGGGAGCTGTTTTTT. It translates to CASSQGGLGSTGELFF.

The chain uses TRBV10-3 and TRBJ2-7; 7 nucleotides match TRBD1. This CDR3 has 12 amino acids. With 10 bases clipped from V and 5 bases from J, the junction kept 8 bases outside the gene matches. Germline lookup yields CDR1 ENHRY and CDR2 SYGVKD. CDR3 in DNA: TGTGCCAGCACGACAGGGCGGAACGAGCAGTACTTC. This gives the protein CASTTGRNEQYF.

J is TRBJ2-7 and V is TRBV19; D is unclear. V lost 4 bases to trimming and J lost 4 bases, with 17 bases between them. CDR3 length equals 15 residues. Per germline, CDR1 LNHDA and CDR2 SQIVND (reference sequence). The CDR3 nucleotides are TGTGCCAGTAGTACCCTAACCGAAGCTCCGTACGAGCAGTACTTC. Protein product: CASSTLTEAPYEQYF.

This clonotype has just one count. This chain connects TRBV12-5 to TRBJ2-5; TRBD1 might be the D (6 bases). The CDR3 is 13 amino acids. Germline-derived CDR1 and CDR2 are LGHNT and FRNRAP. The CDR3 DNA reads TGTGCCAGCACCATGGGGACACGAAAGACCCAGTACTTC. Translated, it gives CASTMGTRKTQYF.

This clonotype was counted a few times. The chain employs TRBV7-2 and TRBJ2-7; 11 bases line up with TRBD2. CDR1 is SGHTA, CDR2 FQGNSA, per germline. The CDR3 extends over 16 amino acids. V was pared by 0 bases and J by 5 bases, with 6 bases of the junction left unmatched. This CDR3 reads CASSLALTSGSHEQYF. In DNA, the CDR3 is TGTGCCAGCAGCTTAGCGCTCACTAGCGGGAGCCACGAGCAGTACTTC.

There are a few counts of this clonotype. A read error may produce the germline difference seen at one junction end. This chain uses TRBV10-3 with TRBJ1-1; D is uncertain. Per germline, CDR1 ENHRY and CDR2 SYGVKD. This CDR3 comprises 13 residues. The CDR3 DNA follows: TGTGCCAGCAGTGAATCGGGCAGATTCGCCGCTTTCTTT. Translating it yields CASSESGRFAAFF.